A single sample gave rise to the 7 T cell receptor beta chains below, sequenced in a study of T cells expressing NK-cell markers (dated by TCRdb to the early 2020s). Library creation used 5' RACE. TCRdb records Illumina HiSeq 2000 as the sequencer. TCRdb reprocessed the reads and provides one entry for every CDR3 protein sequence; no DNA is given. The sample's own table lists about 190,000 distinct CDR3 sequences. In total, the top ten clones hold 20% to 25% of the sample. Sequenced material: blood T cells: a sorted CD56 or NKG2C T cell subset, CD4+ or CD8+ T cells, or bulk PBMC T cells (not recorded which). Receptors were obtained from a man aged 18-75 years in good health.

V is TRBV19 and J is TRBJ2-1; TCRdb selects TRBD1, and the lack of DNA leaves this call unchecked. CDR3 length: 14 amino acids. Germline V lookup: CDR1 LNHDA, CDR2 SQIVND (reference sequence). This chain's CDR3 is CASNSGGYLNEQFF.

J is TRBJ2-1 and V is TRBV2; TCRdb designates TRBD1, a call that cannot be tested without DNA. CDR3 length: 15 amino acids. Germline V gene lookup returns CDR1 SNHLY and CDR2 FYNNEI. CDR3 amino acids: CASRDRGDSYNEQFF.

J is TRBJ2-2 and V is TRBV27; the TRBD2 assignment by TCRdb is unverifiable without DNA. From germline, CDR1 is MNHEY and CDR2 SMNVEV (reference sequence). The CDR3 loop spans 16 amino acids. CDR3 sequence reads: CASSSRGAPGPGELFF.

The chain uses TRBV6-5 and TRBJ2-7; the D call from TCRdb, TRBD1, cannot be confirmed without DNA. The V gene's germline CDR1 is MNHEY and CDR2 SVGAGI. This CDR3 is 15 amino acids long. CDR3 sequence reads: CASSYSKGQGGEQYF.

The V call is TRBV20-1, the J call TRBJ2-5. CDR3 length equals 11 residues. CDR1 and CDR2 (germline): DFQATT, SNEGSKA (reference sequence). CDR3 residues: CSASTGIGQYF.

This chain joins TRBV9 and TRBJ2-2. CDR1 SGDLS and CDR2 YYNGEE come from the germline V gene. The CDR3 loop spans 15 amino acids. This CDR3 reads CASSAPGLLTGELFF. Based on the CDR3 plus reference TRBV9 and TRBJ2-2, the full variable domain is DSGVTQTPKHLITATGQRVTLRCSPRSGDLSVYWYQQSLDQGLQFLIQYYNGEERAKGNILERFSAQQFPDLHSELNLSSLELGDSALYFCASSAPGLLTGELFFGEGSRLTVL.

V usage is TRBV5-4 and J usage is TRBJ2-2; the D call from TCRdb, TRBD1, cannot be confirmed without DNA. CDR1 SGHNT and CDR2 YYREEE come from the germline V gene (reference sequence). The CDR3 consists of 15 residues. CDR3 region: CASSGTEVYPGELFF.